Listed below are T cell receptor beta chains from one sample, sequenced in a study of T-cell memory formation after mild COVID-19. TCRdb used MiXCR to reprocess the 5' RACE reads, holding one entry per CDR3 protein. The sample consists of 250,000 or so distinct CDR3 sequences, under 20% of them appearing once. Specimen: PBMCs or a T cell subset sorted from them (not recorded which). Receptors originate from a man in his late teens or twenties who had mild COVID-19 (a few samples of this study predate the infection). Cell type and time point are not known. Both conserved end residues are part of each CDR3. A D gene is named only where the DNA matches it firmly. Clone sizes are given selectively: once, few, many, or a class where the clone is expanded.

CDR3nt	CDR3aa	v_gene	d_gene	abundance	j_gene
TGCGCCAGCAGCCAAGATCGAACAGGGAGGACCGGGGAGCTGTTTTTT	CASSQDRTGRTGELFF	TRBV4-3	-	few	TRBJ2-2
TGCGCCAGCAAAGGGCAGTATAATTCACCCCTCCACTTT	CASKGQYNSPLHF	TRBV4-1	-	-	TRBJ1-6
TGTGCCAGCAGCCAGCACCGGACAGGGGGCACTGAAGCTTTCTTT	CASSQHRTGGTEAFF	TRBV12-3/TRBV12-4	TRBD1	-	TRBJ1-1
TGTGCCAGCAGCCGCGACAGAGCTAACTATGGCTACACCTTC	CASSRDRANYGYTF	TRBV3-1	-	-	TRBJ1-2
TGTGCCAGCAGTGACTCGATCGGGGGGCCGGATACGCAGTATTTT	CASSDSIGGPDTQYF	TRBV6-4	-	many	TRBJ2-3
TGTGCCAGCAGCTTAGCCACAGGTAGCAGACCCCTCCACTTT	CASSLATGSRPLHF	TRBV7-2	-	-	TRBJ1-6
TGTGCCAGCAGCCCCCTGGCAGGGGAAATTTTCAATGAGCAGTTCTTC	CASSPLAGEIFNEQFF	TRBV28	-	-	TRBJ2-1
TGTGCCAGCAGCGCAAGACCGAGCTCCTACAATGAGCAGTTCTTC	CASSARPSSYNEQFF	TRBV7-3	-	few	TRBJ2-1
TGTGCCAGCAGCTTAGGATCAGGGCGAGCTGAAGCTTTCTTT	CASSLGSGRAEAFF	TRBV7-2	-	-	TRBJ1-1
TGCAGCGTTGGGACAGCTCGCTCTGGGGCCAACGTCCTGACTTTC	CSVGTARSGANVLTF	TRBV29-1	-	many	TRBJ2-6
TGCGCCAGCGGCGGGCTAGCGGGGGGCGACACAGATACGCAGTATTTT	CASGGLAGGDTDTQYF	TRBV5-1	TRBD2	few	TRBJ2-3
TGTGCCAGCAGCTCTAGCGGGGGGGCTCAAGAGACCCAGTACTTC	CASSSSGGAQETQYF	TRBV25-1	TRBD2	-	TRBJ2-5
TGTGCCAGCAGCCCTTTTAGCGGGGGGGCCGGTGAGCAGTTCTTC	CASSPFSGGAGEQFF	TRBV7-9	TRBD2	-	TRBJ2-1
TGTGCCAGCAGCCAGGAGCTGCTTGGAGGTACGCAGTATTTT	CASSQELLGGTQYF	TRBV7-2	-	few	TRBJ2-3
TGTGCCAGCAGTGACTCGAGGGGTGGCGGTGAGCAGTTCTTC	CASSDSRGGGEQFF	TRBV6-4	-	few	TRBJ2-1
TGCGCCAGCTCTTCGGAGGCGGGAGTTGAAGCTTTCTTT	CASSSEAGVEAFF	TRBV5-1	-	few	TRBJ1-1
TGCAGCGTTGAGGGAGTTGGGGTCACCGGGGAGCTGTTTTTT	CSVEGVGVTGELFF	TRBV29-1	-	once	TRBJ2-2
TGCAGTGCTAGAGATCTCGGGCATCCCTACGAGCAGTACTTC	CSARDLGHPYEQYF	TRBV20-1	-	few	TRBJ2-7
TGTGCCACCAGCAGAGTAGAGACAGCGAAATACGAGCAGTACTTC	CATSRVETAKYEQYF	TRBV15	-	-	TRBJ2-7
TGTGCCAGCAGCGCCGCTAGCGGGGGAGCTCTTCACACCGGGGAGCTGTTTTTT	CASSAASGGALHTGELFF	TRBV9	TRBD2	few	TRBJ2-2
TGTGCCAGCAGCCAAGATACGGACAGGCCGGGAGGCTACACCTTC	CASSQDTDRPGGYTF	TRBV14	TRBD1	few	TRBJ1-2
TGTGCCAGCAGCCCCAACGTAGGAAGACAAGAGACCCAGTACTTC	CASSPNVGRQETQYF	TRBV11-2	-	few	TRBJ2-5
TGCAGTGCTACGGGACTAGCCTACGAGCAGTACTTC	CSATGLAYEQYF	TRBV20-1	TRBD2	-	TRBJ2-7
TGTGCCAGCCTGATGAACACTGAAGCTTTCTTT	CASLMNTEAFF	TRBV7-9	-	-	TRBJ1-1
TGTGCCAGCAGTTGGTCGGCCGTGAACACTGAAGCTTTCTTT	CASSWSAVNTEAFF	TRBV6-5	-	-	TRBJ1-1
TGCAGTGCTAGATTGGCATACCAAGAGACCCAGTACTTC	CSARLAYQETQYF	TRBV20-1	-	-	TRBJ2-5